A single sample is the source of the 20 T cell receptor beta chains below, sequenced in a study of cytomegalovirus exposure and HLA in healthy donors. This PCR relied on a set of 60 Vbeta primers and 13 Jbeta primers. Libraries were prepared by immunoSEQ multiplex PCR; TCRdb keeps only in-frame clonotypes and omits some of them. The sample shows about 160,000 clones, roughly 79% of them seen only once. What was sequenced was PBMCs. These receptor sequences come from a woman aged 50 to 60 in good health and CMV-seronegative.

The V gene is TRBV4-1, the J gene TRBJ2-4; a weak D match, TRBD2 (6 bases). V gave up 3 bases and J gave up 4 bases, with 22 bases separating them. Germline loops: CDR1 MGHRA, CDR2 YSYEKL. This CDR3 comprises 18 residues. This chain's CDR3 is CASSQIHLLVEGKNIQYF. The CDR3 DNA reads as TGCGCCAGCAGCCAGATTCATCTACTGGTGGAGGGAAAAAACATTCAGTACTTC.

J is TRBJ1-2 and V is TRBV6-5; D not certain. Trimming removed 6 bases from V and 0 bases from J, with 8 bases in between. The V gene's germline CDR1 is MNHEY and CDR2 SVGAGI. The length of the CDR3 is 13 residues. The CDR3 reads CASSLRTNYGYTF. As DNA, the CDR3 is TGTGCCAGCAGCCTACGAACTAACTATGGCTACACCTTC.

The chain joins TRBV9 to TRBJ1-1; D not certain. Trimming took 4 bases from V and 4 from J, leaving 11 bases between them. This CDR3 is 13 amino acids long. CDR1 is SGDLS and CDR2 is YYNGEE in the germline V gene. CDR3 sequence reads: CASSPPTSTEAFF. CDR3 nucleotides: TGTGCCAGCAGCCCCCCCACGAGCACTGAAGCTTTCTTT.

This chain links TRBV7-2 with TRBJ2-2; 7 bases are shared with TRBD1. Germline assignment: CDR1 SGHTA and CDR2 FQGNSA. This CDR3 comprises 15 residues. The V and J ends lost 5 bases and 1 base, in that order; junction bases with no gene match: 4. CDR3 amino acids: CASSDRTGNTGELFF. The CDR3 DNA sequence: TGTGCCAGCAGCGACCGGACAGGGAACACCGGGGAGCTGTTTTTT.

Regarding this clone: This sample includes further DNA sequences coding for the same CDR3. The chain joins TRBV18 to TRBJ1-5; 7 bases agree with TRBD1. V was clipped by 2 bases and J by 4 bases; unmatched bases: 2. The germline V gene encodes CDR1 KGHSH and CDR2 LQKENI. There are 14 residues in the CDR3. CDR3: CASSPLQGNQPQHF. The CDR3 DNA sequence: TGTGCCAGCTCACCATTACAGGGGAATCAGCCCCAGCATTTT.

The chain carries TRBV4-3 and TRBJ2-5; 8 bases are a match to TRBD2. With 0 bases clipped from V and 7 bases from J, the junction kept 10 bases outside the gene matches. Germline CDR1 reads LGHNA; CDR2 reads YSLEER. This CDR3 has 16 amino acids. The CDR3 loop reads CASSQESEGLVATQYF. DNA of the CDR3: TGCGCCAGCAGCCAAGAATCGGAGGGACTAGTAGCGACCCAGTACTTC.

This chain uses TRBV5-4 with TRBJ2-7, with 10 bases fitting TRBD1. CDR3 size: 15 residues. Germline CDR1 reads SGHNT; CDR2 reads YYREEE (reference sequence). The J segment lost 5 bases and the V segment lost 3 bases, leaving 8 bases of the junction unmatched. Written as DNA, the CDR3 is TGTGCCAGCAGCTACCGGGACAGGGGCATGGACGAGCAGTACTTC. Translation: CASSYRDRGMDEQYF.

The CDR3 is CASSLDGGYQETQYF. The CDR3 DNA is TGTGCCAGCAGCTTGGACGGGGGTTACCAAGAGACCCAGTACTTC. V usage is TRBV5-4 and J usage is TRBJ2-5, with D perhaps matching TRBD2 (6 bases). The V gene's germline CDR1 is SGHNT and CDR2 YYREEE (reference sequence). V gave up 0 bases and J gave up 0 bases, with 9 bases separating them. The CDR3 is made up of 15 amino acids.

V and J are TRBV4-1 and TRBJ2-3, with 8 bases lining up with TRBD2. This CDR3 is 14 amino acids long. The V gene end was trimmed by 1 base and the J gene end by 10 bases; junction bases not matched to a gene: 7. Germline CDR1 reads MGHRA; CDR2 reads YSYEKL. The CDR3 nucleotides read TGCGCCAGCAGCCAAGTGGCTATCGGGGGGGCGCAGTATTTT. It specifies CASSQVAIGGAQYF.

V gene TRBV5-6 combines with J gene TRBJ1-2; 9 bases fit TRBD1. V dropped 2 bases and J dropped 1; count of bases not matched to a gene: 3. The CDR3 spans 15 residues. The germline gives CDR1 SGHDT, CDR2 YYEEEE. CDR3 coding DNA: TGTGCCAGCAGCTTCTGGACAGGGGATAACTATGGCTACACCTTC. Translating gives CASSFWTGDNYGYTF.

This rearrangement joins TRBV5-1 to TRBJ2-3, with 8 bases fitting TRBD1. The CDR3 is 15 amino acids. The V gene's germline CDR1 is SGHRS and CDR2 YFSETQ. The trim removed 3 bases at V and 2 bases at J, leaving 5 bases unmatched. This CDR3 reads CASSSWTGNTDTQYF. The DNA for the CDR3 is TGCGCCAGCAGCTCGTGGACAGGGAACACAGATACGCAGTATTTT.

CDR3 DNA sequence: TGCGCCAGCAGTGAGTTCAGGGCGGAAGATACGCAGTATTTT. Translation gives CASSEFRAEDTQYF. This chain connects TRBV10-1 to TRBJ2-3; TRBD1 might be the D (5 bases). The CDR3 totals 14 residues. Germline CDR1 WNHNN, CDR2 SYGVQD (reference sequence). Trimming shortened V by 1 base and J by 5 bases, and 10 bases separated the two germline ends.

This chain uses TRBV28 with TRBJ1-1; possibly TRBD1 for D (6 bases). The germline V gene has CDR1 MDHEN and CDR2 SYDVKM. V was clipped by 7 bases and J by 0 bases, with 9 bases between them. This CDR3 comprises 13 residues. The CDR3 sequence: CASTGQMNTEAFF. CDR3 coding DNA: TGTGCCAGCACCGGACAGATGAACACTGAAGCTTTCTTT.

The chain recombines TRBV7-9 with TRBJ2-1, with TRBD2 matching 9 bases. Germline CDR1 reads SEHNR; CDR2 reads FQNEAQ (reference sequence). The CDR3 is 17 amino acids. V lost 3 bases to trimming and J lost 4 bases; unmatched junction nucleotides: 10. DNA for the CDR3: TGTGCCAGCAGCTTCCGATATAGCGGGAGTGGATACAATGAGCAGTTCTTC. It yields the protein CASSFRYSGSGYNEQFF.

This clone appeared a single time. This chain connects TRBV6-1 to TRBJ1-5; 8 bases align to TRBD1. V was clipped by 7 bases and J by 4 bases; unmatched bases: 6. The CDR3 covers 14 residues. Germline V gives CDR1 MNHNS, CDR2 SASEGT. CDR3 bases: TGTGCCAGCAACGACAGGGGAATAAATCAGCCCCAGCATTTT. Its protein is CASNDRGINQPQHF.

The CDR3 nucleotides are TGTGCCAGCAGCCCAACGGCAGGGTATGGCTACACCTTC. It is translated as CASSPTAGYGYTF. The rearrangement links TRBV7-2 to TRBJ1-2; D is perhaps TRBD1 (5 bases). The germline V gene has CDR1 SGHTA and CDR2 FQGNSA. The CDR3 loop spans 13 amino acids. The ends were cut back, 5 bases at V and 5 bases at J, with 12 bases in the middle.

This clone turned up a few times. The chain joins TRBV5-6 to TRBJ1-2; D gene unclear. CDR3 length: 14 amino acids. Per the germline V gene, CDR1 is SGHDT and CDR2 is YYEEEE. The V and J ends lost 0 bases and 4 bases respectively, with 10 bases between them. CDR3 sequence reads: CASSLERARYGYTF. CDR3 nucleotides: TGTGCCAGCAGCTTGGAGAGAGCTCGCTATGGCTACACCTTC.

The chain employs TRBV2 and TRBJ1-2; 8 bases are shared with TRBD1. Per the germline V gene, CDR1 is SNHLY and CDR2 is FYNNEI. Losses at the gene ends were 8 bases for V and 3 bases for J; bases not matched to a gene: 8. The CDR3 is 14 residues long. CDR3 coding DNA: TGTGCCAGCTCAGGACAGGGACCGGACTATGGCTACACCTTC. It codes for CASSGQGPDYGYTF.

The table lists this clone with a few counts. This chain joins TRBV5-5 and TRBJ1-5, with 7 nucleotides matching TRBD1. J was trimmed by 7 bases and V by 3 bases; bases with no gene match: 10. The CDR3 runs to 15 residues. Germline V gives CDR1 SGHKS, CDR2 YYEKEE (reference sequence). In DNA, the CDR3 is TGTGCCAGCAGCTCATGGGACAGTCTTGGACAGCCCCAGCATTTT. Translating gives CASSSWDSLGQPQHF.

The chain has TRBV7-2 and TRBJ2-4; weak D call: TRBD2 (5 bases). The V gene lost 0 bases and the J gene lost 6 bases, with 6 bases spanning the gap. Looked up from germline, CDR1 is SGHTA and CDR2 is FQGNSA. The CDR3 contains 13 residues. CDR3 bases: TGTGCCAGCAGCTTAGCAGGAGGAAACATTCAGTACTTC. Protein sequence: CASSLAGGNIQYF.